The following is a T cell receptor beta chain sequence with its context. TCRdb ran MiXCR on the 5' RACE reads and lists one entry per CDR3 protein. The sample contains around 140,000 distinct CDR3 sequences, under 25% of which appear only once. The data stem from a study of T-cell memory formation after mild COVID-19. Germline V gene lookup returns CDR1 SEHNR and CDR2 FQNEAQ (reference sequence). V was shortened by 4 bases and J by 4 bases, with 10 bases between the two germline ends. This CDR3 comprises 13 residues. The clonotype was recovered from an adult woman who had mild COVID-19 (a few samples of this study predate the infection). Cell type and time point are not known. The rearrangement uses TRBV7-9 and TRBJ2-5, with a tentative D call TRBD1 (5 bases). The specimen sequenced was PBMCs or a T cell subset sorted from them (not recorded which). In DNA form, the CDR3 reads TGTGCCAGCAGCTGGGGCCATACAGAGACCCAGTACTTC. This codes for CASSWGHTETQYF.